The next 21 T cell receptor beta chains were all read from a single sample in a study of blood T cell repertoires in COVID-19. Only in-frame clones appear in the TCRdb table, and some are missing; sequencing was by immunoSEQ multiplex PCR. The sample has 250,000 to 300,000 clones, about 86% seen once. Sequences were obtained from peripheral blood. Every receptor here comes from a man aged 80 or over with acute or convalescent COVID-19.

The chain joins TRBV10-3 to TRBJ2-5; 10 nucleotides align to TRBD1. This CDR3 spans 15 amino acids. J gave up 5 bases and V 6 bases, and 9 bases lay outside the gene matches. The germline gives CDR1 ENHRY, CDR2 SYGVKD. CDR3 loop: CAISQGDRGRETQYF. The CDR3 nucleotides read TGTGCCATCAGCCAGGGGGACAGGGGCAGGGAGACCCAGTACTTC.

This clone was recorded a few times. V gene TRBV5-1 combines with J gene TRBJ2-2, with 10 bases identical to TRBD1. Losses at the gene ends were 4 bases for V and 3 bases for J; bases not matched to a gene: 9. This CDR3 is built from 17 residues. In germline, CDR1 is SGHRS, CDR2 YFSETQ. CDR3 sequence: CASSVGAGTGDTGELFF. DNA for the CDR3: TGCGCCAGCAGCGTAGGAGCCGGGACAGGGGACACCGGGGAGCTGTTTTTT.

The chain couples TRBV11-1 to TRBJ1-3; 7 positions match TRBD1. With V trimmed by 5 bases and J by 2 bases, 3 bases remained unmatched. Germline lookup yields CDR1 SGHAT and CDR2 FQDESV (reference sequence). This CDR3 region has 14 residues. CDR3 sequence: CASSLGTAGNTIYF. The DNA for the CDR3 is TGTGCCAGCAGCCTTGGGACAGCTGGAAACACCATATATTTT.

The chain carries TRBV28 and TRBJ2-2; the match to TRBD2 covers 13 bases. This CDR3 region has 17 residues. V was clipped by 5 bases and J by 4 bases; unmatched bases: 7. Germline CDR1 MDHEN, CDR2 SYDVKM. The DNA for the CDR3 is TGTGCCAGCAGTCTCGGACTAGCGGGAGCCCTCACCGGGGAGCTGTTTTTT. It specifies CASSLGLAGALTGELFF.

CDR3 protein: CASSPFERGKETQYF. As DNA, the CDR3 is TGTGCCAGCAGCCCCTTCGAGCGGGGGAAAGAGACCCAGTACTTC. The chain employs TRBV5-6 and TRBJ2-5, with 8 nucleotides matching TRBD2. With V trimmed by 4 bases and J by 3 bases, 8 bases remained unmatched. The CDR3 totals 15 residues. Germline CDR1 SGHDT, CDR2 YYEEEE.

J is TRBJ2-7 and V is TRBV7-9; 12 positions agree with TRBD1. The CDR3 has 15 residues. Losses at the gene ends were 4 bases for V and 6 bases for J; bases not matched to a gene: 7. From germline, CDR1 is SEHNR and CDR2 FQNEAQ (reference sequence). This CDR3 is CASSSDRDRGLEQYF. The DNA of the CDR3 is TGTGCCAGCAGCTCGGACCGGGACAGGGGGCTCGAGCAGTACTTC.

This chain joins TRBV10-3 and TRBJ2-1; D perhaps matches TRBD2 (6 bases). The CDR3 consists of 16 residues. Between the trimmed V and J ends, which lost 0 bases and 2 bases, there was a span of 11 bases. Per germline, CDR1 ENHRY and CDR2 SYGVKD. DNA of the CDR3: TGTGCCATCAGTGAGTCCTTGCGGGGAACCTACAATGAGCAGTTCTTC. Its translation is CAISESLRGTYNEQFF.

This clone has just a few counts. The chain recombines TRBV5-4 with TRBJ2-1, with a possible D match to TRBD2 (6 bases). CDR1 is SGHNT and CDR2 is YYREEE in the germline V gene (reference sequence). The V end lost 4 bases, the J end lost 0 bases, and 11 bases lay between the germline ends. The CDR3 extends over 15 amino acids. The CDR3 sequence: CASSSGQSSYNEQFF. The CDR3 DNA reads TGTGCCAGCAGCAGCGGGCAGAGCTCCTACAATGAGCAGTTCTTC.

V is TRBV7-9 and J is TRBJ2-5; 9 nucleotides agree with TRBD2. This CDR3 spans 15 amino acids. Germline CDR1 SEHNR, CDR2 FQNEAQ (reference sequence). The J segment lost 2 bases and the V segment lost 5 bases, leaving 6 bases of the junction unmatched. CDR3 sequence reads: CASSGRLAAQETQYF. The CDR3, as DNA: TGTGCCAGCAGCGGTCGACTAGCGGCGCAAGAGACCCAGTACTTC. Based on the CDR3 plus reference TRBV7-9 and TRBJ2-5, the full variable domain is DTGVSQNPRHKITKRGQNVTFRCDPISEHNRLYWYRQTLGQGPEFLTYFQNEAQLEKSRLLSDRFSAERPKGSFSTLEIQRTEQGDSAMYLCASSGRLAAQETQYFGPGTRLLVL.

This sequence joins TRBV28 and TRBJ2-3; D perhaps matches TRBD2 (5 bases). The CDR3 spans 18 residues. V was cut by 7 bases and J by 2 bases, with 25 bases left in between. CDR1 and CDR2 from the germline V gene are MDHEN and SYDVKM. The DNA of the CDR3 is TGTGCCAGCATCGAAAAGAGGGTACGATCCGAACTCACAGATACGCAGTATTTT. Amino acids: CASIEKRVRSELTDTQYF.

CDR3 sequence reads: CASSQDTITPQHF. The CDR3 coding sequence is TGCGCCAGCAGCCAAGATACAATCACGCCCCAGCATTTT. The chain recombines TRBV4-1 with TRBJ1-5; D ambiguous. Deletions cut 0 bases from V and 9 bases from J, with 9 bases between. The germline gives CDR1 MGHRA, CDR2 YSYEKL. The CDR3 extends over 13 amino acids.

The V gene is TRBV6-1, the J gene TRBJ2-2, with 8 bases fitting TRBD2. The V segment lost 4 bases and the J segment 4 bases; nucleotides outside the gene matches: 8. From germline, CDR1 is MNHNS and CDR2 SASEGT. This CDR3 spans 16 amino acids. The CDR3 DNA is TGTGCCAGCAGTGTAGCGGGGACACTAACCACCGGGGAGCTGTTTTTT. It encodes CASSVAGTLTTGELFF.

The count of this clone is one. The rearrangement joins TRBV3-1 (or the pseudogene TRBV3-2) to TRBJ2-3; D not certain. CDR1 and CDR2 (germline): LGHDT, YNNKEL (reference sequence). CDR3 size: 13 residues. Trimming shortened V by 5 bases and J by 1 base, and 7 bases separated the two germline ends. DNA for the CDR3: TGTGCCAGCAGCTCCCGGGGCACAGATACGCAGTATTTT. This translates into CASSSRGTDTQYF.

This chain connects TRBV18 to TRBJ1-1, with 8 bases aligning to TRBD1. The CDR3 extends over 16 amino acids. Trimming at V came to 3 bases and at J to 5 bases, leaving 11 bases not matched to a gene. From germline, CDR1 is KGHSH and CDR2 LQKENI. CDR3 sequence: CASSPHPPGGLTEAFF. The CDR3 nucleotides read TGTGCCAGCTCACCCCATCCCCCAGGGGGCTTAACTGAAGCTTTCTTT.

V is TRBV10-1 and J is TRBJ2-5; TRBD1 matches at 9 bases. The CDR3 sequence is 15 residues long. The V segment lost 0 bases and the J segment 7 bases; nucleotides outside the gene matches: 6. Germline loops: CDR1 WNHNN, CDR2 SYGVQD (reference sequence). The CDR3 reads CASSESWTGAATQYF. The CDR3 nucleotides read TGCGCCAGCAGTGAGTCCTGGACAGGGGCCGCGACCCAGTACTTC.

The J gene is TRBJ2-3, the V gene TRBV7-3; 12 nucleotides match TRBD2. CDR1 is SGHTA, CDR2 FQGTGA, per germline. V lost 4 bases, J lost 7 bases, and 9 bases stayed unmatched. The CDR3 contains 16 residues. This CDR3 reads CASSYRLAGVGNTQYF. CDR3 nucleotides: TGTGCCAGCAGCTACCGACTAGCGGGAGTAGGAAATACGCAGTATTTT.

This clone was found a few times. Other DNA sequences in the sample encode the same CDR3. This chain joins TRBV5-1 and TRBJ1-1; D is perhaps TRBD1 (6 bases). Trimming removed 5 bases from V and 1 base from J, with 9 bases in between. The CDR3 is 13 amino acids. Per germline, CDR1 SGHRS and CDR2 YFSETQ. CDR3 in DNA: TGCGCCAGCAGTTTGACAGGGAACACTGAAGCTTTCTTT. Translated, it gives CASSLTGNTEAFF.

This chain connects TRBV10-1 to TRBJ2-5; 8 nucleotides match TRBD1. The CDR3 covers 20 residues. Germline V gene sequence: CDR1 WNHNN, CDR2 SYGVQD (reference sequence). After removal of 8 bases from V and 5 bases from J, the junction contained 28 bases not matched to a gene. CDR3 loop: CASRSTRLGPGQAFWETQYF. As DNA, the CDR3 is TGCGCCAGCCGATCTACCAGGCTCGGACCGGGACAGGCATTTTGGGAGACCCAGTACTTC.

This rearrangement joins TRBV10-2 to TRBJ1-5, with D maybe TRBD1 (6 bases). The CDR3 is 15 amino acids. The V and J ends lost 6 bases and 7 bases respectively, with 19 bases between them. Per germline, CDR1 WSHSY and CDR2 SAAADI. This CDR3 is CASREVRGGEQPQHF. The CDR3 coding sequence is TGCGCCAGCAGGGAGGTGCGCGGGGGCGAACAGCCCCAGCATTTT.

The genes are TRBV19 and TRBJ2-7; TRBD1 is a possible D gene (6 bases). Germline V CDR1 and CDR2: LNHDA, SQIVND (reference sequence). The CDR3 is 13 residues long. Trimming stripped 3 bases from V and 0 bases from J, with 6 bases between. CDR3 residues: CASSMGASYEQYF. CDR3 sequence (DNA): TGTGCCAGTAGTATGGGGGCCTCCTACGAGCAGTACTTC. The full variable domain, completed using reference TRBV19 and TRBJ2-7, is DGGITQSPKYLFRKEGQNVTLSCEQNLNHDAMYWYRQDPGQGLRLIYYSQIVNDFQKGDIAEGYSVSREKKESFPLTVTSAQKNPTAFYLCASSMGASYEQYFGPGTRLTVT.

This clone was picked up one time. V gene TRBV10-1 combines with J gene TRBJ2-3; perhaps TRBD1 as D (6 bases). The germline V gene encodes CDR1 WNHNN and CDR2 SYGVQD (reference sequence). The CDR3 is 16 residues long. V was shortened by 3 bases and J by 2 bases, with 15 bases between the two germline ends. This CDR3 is CASSDRRRGNTDTQYF. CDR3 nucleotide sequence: TGCGCCAGCAGTGACCGAAGAAGGGGGAACACAGATACGCAGTATTTT.